Listed below are T cell receptor beta chains from one sample, sequenced in a study of T cell responses to AZD1222 COVID-19 vaccine. Using immunoSEQ multiplex PCR, the repertoire was profiled, and TCRdb retains in-frame clones only, with some absent. This sample carries roughly 120,000 clones, 80% to 90% of them seen once, and the ten largest clones take 1.5% to 2%. The source was peripheral blood, collected on day 0 of AZD1222 vaccination. These receptors came from an adult in good health. The CDR3 runs from the conserved cysteine through the conserved F or W. Fields, in order: clone size, V gene, D gene, CDR3 length, J gene, CDR3 protein, CDR3 DNA. A D gene is named only where the DNA matches it firmly. The listing skips clone size in some rows; elsewhere it reads once, few, many or a size class.

size: -; V: TRBV11-3; D: -; length: 14; J: TRBJ1-2; CDR3: CASSLGRLNYGYTF; DNA: TGTGCCAGCAGCTTAGGTCGGCTTAACTATGGCTACACCTTC
size: -; V: TRBV4-2; D: -; length: 16; J: TRBJ1-3; CDR3: CASSQEHNPRGNTIYF; DNA: TGTGCCAGCAGCCAAGAGCACAATCCGAGGGGAAACACCATATATTTT
size: -; V: TRBV7-9; D: TRBD1; length: 16; J: TRBJ2-1; CDR3: CASSPRGQGENNEQFF; DNA: TGTGCCAGCAGCCCCCGGGGACAGGGGGAAAACAATGAGCAGTTCTTC
size: -; V: TRBV6-1; D: TRBD2; length: 17; J: TRBJ2-1; CDR3: CASSEALPGGTYNEQFF; DNA: TGTGCCAGCAGTGAAGCGCTTCCGGGGGGAACCTACAATGAGCAGTTCTTC
size: -; V: TRBV30; D: TRBD2; length: 18; J: TRBJ2-1; CDR3: CAWSLRHRGLAVYNEQFF; DNA: TGTGCCTGGAGTCTCCGCCACCGTGGACTAGCGGTCTACAATGAGCAGTTCTTC
size: -; V: TRBV11-2; D: TRBD1; length: 14; J: TRBJ1-2; CDR3: CASSLDGGQGGYTF; DNA: TGTGCCAGCAGCTTAGATGGGGGACAGGGTGGTTACACCTTC
size: -; V: TRBV9; D: TRBD2; length: 16; J: TRBJ2-3; CDR3: CASSGSGGGFPDTQYF; DNA: TGTGCCAGCAGCGGGAGCGGGGGGGGATTCCCCGATACGCAGTATTTT
size: -; V: TRBV9; D: -; length: 15; J: TRBJ2-5; CDR3: CASSMREGSQETQYF; DNA: TGTGCCAGCAGTATGCGGGAAGGGAGTCAAGAGACCCAGTACTTC
size: -; V: TRBV6-2/TRBV6-3; D: -; length: 15; J: TRBJ1-3; CDR3: CASSDAGTSGNTIYF; DNA: TGTGCCAGCAGCGATGCCGGGACATCTGGAAACACCATATATTTT
size: once; V: TRBV5-6; D: TRBD1; length: 15; J: TRBJ1-4; CDR3: CASSFKGQGYEKLFF; DNA: TGTGCCAGCAGCTTCAAGGGACAGGGGTACGAAAAACTGTTTTTT
size: once; V: TRBV5-1; D: -; length: 16; J: TRBJ1-4; CDR3: CASSLGGTETNEKLFF; DNA: TGCGCCAGCAGCTTGGGGGGGACGGAGACTAATGAAAAACTGTTTTTT
size: -; V: TRBV30; D: TRBD2; length: 13; J: TRBJ2-7; CDR3: CAWRNGGFWEQYF; DNA: TGTGCCTGGAGGAACGGGGGGTTCTGGGAGCAGTACTTC
size: -; V: TRBV7-2; D: TRBD1; length: 17; J: TRBJ2-7; CDR3: CASSLAWDRGRRYEQYF; DNA: TGTGCCAGCAGCTTAGCCTGGGACAGGGGGCGTCGGTACGAGCAGTACTTC
size: -; V: TRBV19; D: -; length: 12; J: TRBJ2-7; CDR3: CASSTSGFEQYF; DNA: TGTGCCAGTAGTACTTCAGGGTTCGAGCAGTACTTC
size: -; V: TRBV4-2; D: -; length: 14; J: TRBJ2-2; CDR3: CASSQGGGTEELFF; DNA: TGTGCCAGCAGCCAAGGTGGAGGGACAGAGGAGCTGTTTTTT
size: once; V: TRBV5-6; D: -; length: 15; J: TRBJ1-4; CDR3: CASSRVGVLNEKLFF; DNA: TGTGCCAGCAGCCGGGTCGGGGTATTAAATGAAAAACTGTTTTTT
size: -; V: TRBV10-3; D: TRBD1; length: 16; J: TRBJ1-5; CDR3: CAISEFGTGGNQPQHF; DNA: TGTGCCATCAGTGAGTTCGGGACAGGGGGAAATCAGCCCCAGCATTTT
size: -; V: TRBV4-3; D: TRBD1; length: 18; J: TRBJ1-2; CDR3: CASSQEGADRGLGYGYTF; DNA: TGCGCCAGCAGCCAAGAAGGGGCCGACAGGGGGCTTGGGTATGGCTACACCTTC
size: once; V: TRBV10-3; D: TRBD2; length: 18; J: TRBJ2-3; CDR3: CAISAGTSGPPGTDTQYF; DNA: TGTGCCATCAGTGCCGGGACTAGCGGGCCCCCCGGCACAGATACGCAGTATTTT
size: -; V: TRBV6-5; D: -; length: 15; J: TRBJ2-5; CDR3: CASSYSSWPRETQYF; DNA: TGTGCCAGCAGTTACTCCTCTTGGCCCCGGGAGACCCAGTACTTC
size: -; V: TRBV7-9; D: TRBD1; length: 14; J: TRBJ1-2; CDR3: CASSLTGANYGYTF; DNA: TGTGCCAGCAGCCTGACAGGGGCAAACTATGGCTACACCTTC
size: -; V: TRBV10-3; D: -; length: 14; J: TRBJ1-5; CDR3: CAISDRVEGQPQHF; DNA: TGTGCCATCAGTGACAGGGTGGAAGGTCAGCCCCAGCATTTT
size: -; V: TRBV7-6; D: TRBD1; length: 15; J: TRBJ1-3; CDR3: CASSLQGAWGNTIYF; DNA: TGTGCCAGCAGTCTACAGGGGGCTTGGGGAAACACCATATATTTT
size: -; V: TRBV9; D: -; length: 19; J: TRBJ2-6; CDR3: CASSVEGRGRHSGANVLTF; DNA: TGTGCCAGCAGCGTAGAGGGTAGGGGTAGACACTCTGGGGCCAACGTCCTGACTTTC
size: -; V: TRBV7-9; D: -; length: 13; J: TRBJ2-7; CDR3: CASGTQGYNEQYF; DNA: TGTGCCAGCGGGACACAAGGGTACAACGAGCAGTACTTC
size: -; V: TRBV30; D: TRBD1; length: 15; J: TRBJ1-3; CDR3: CAWRGQGLSGNTIYF; DNA: TGTGCCTGGAGGGGACAGGGCCTCTCTGGAAACACCATATATTTT
size: -; V: TRBV18; D: TRBD1; length: 16; J: TRBJ1-5; CDR3: CASSPGQGMRNQPQHF; DNA: TGTGCCAGCTCACCGGGACAGGGTATGCGCAATCAGCCCCAGCATTTT
size: -; V: TRBV19; D: TRBD1; length: 16; J: TRBJ2-7; CDR3: CASSIGRTGTSYEQYF; DNA: TGTGCCAGTAGTATCGGACGGACAGGGACCTCCTACGAGCAGTACTTC
size: -; V: TRBV7-2; D: -; length: 19; J: TRBJ2-2; CDR3: CASSYQPLQGRSYTGELFF; DNA: TGTGCCAGCAGCTACCAACCCCTTCAGGGCAGGAGTTACACCGGGGAGCTGTTTTTT
size: once; V: TRBV13; D: -; length: 14; J: TRBJ2-7; CDR3: CASSLKLASYEQYF; DNA: TGTGCCAGCAGCTTAAAACTAGCATCCTACGAGCAGTACTTC
size: -; V: TRBV12-3/TRBV12-4; D: TRBD2; length: 13; J: TRBJ2-5; CDR3: CASTETGGETQYF; DNA: TGTGCCAGCACCGAGACCGGGGGGGAGACCCAGTACTTC
size: -; V: TRBV27; D: TRBD1; length: 14; J: TRBJ2-5; CDR3: CASSLVRGRETQYF; DNA: TGTGCCAGCAGTTTAGTTAGGGGGCGAGAGACCCAGTACTTC
size: -; V: TRBV6-1; D: -; length: 15; J: TRBJ1-5; CDR3: CASSESWLSLQPQHF; DNA: TGTGCCAGCAGTGAATCGTGGTTATCCCTTCAGCCCCAGCATTTT
size: once; V: TRBV18; D: -; length: 13; J: TRBJ1-6; CDR3: CASSDRTNSPLHF; DNA: TGTGCCAGCTCAGACAGAACCAATTCACCCCTCCACTTT
size: -; V: TRBV19; D: -; length: 14; J: TRBJ1-1; CDR3: CASSSDRMNTEAFF; DNA: TGTGCCAGTAGCTCAGACAGGATGAACACTGAAGCTTTCTTT
size: -; V: TRBV6-5; D: -; length: 13; J: TRBJ1-1; CDR3: CASSPPKNTEAFF; DNA: TGTGCCAGCAGCCCACCCAAGAACACTGAAGCTTTCTTT
size: -; V: TRBV3-1/TRBV3-2; D: TRBD2; length: 14; J: TRBJ2-3; CDR3: CASSPGGSLDTQYF; DNA: TGTGCCAGCAGCCCCGGGGGGTCTTTGGATACGCAGTATTTT
size: -; V: TRBV7-8; D: -; length: 18; J: TRBJ2-2; CDR3: CASSIPRRGLVNTGELFF; DNA: TGTGCCAGCAGCATTCCACGACGGGGTTTGGTGAACACCGGGGAGCTGTTTTTT
size: -; V: TRBV14; D: -; length: 14; J: TRBJ1-2; CDR3: CASSVLGANYGYTF; DNA: TGTGCCAGCAGCGTCCTCGGGGCTAACTATGGCTACACCTTC
size: -; V: TRBV7-9; D: TRBD2; length: 18; J: TRBJ2-7; CDR3: CASSLGYLAGGLGHEQYF; DNA: TGTGCCAGCAGCTTAGGGTACCTAGCGGGAGGATTGGGGCACGAGCAGTACTTC
size: -; V: TRBV14; D: -; length: 15; J: TRBJ2-7; CDR3: CASSQSGIGSYEQYF; DNA: TGTGCCAGCAGCCAATCAGGGATAGGATCCTACGAGCAGTACTTC
size: -; V: TRBV2; D: -; length: 14; J: TRBJ2-5; CDR3: CASSRPVLQETQYF; DNA: TGTGCCAGCAGTCGTCCAGTTCTCCAAGAGACCCAGTACTTC